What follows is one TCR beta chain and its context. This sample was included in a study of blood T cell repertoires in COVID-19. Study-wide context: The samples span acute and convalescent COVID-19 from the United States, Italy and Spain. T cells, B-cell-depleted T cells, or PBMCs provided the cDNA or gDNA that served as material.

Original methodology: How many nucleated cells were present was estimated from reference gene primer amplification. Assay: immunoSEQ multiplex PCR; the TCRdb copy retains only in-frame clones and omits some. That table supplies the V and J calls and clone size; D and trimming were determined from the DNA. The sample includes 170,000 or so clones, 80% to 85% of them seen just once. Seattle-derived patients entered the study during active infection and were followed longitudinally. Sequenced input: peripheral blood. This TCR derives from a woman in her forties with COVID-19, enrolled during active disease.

Here the CDR3 reads CASSLGGTGDKGSEAFF. For the CDR3, the DNA is TGTGCCAGCAGCCTAGGAGGGACAGGGGATAAGGGGTCTGAAGCTTTCTTT. The rearrangement uses TRBV11-3 and TRBJ1-1; 10 nucleotides agree with TRBD1. Germline values: CDR1 SGHNT, CDR2 YENEEA. J lost 6 bases, V lost 5 bases, and 15 bases had no gene match. This CDR3 region has 17 residues. Filled out from reference TRBV11-3 and TRBJ1-1, the complete variable domain reads EAGVVQSPRYKIIEKKQPVAFWCNPISGHNTLYWYLQNLGQGPELLIRYENEEAVDDSQLPKDRFSAERLKGVDSTLKIQPAELGDSAVYLCASSLGGTGDKGSEAFFGQGTRLTVV.